This section outlines one T cell receptor (beta chain) sequence together with its context. Trimming cost V 6 bases and J 4 bases, with 18 bases left between them. The germline V gene has CDR1 SQVTM and CDR2 ANQGSEA. The CDR3 spans 14 residues. Per the original data handling: Owing to the provision of junction-only sequences devoid of quality scores by immunoSEQ, filtering differed. The data were produced by immunoSEQ multiplex PCR, yet TCRdb's version contains in-frame clones alone and is incomplete. That table is the source of V, J and clone size, and D and trimming were worked out from the DNA. The sample includes about 2 million clones, roughly 95% of them seen just once. These data are taken from a study of shared clonotypes between healthy human individuals. Naive CD8 populations comprised CD45RO-negative cells positively selected for CCR7, excluding terminally differentiated effector memory CD45RA+ cells.

The V call is TRBV29-1, the J call TRBJ1-2, with D possibly being TRBD1 (6 bases). This clonotype originated in a young man in good health. Sequenced: naive CD8+ T cells sorted from blood. The chain's CDR3 is CSVPNIQGIYGYTF. The CDR3 coding sequence is TGCAGCGTCCCTAATATACAGGGTATCTATGGCTACACCTTC.